The 10 T cell receptor beta chains given below trace back to one sample, sequenced in a study of Ad26.COV2.S vaccination and SARS-CoV-2 variants. The treatment: some 20 received Ad26.COV2.S at low or high dose, single or two shots; about 5 received placebo; per-sample allocation not given. Vaccine and placebo recipients were sampled on day 63 after the first injection. Some clones are missing from TCRdb's copy, which holds only in-frame ones; the method was immunoSEQ multiplex PCR. Of about half a million clones in the sample, roughly nine tenths were seen once. This specimen consisted of peripheral blood, obtained in a trial of Ad26.COV2.S vaccine versus placebo. These receptors were collected from a person between 18 and 65 years old who received the Ad26.COV2.S COVID-19 vaccine or a placebo.

The chain uses TRBV4-1 and TRBJ1-3; D gene uncertain. From germline, CDR1 is MGHRA and CDR2 YSYEKL. This CDR3 comprises 16 residues. V was clipped by 3 bases and J by 0 bases, with 12 bases between them. CDR3 amino acids: CASSQEGAGSGNTIYF. As DNA, the CDR3 is TGCGCCAGCAGCCAGGAGGGAGCAGGCTCTGGAAACACCATATATTTT.

This rearrangement joins TRBV14 to TRBJ1-3; tentative D call: TRBD1 (5 bases). The ends were cut back, 3 bases at V and 6 bases at J, with 12 bases in the middle. The CDR3 runs 14 residues. In germline, CDR1 is SGHDN, CDR2 FVKESK. The CDR3 protein is CASSQQGTANTIYF. CDR3 bases: TGTGCCAGCAGCCAGCAGGGTACAGCAAACACCATATATTTT.

This clone was picked up one time. The chain couples TRBV27 to TRBJ2-4; 12 bases are a match to TRBD2. V gave up 4 bases and J gave up 8 bases; unmatched junction bases: 3. The germline gives CDR1 MNHEY, CDR2 SMNVEV (reference sequence). This CDR3 is built from 14 residues. The CDR3 DNA reads TGTGCCAGCAGTTGGACTAGCGGGATTGACATTCAGTACTTC. Translating gives CASSWTSGIDIQYF.

V is TRBV4-1 and J is TRBJ2-1; tentatively, D is TRBD2 (5 bases). V lost 0 bases and J 0 bases, leaving 12 bases between the germline ends. Germline CDR1 MGHRA, CDR2 YSYEKL. The CDR3 runs 17 residues. The CDR3 DNA follows: TGCGCCAGCAGCCAAGATTCGGGTGACTACTCCTACAATGAGCAGTTCTTC. Translating gives CASSQDSGDYSYNEQFF.

V and J are TRBV20-1 and TRBJ2-3; D call uncertain. The CDR3 has 11 amino acids. Germline lookup yields CDR1 DFQATT and CDR2 SNEGSKA (reference sequence). Trimming took off 1 base at V and 8 bases at J, with 7 bases between the two ends. CDR3 sequence (DNA): TGCAGTGCTAGAGTCGGTGGTACGCAGTATTTT. Its translation is CSARVGGTQYF.

This clone turned up a few times. The V and J genes are TRBV24-1 and TRBJ2-7, with D unclear. Trimming stripped 12 bases from V and 0 bases from J, with 11 bases between. Per the germline V gene, CDR1 is KGHDR and CDR2 is SFDVKD. This CDR3 region has 12 residues. The CDR3 loop reads CALLQSSYEQYF. The CDR3 DNA reads TGTGCCCTCTTACAAAGCTCCTACGAGCAGTACTTC.

This chain links TRBV9 with TRBJ1-1; tentative D call: TRBD1 (6 bases). Trimming cost V 5 bases and J 6 bases, with 14 bases left between them. In germline, CDR1 is SGDLS, CDR2 YYNGEE. The CDR3 is 13 amino acids. For the CDR3, the DNA is TGTGCCAGCAGTGCAACAGGGAGCGCTGAAGCTTTCTTT. Translated, it gives CASSATGSAEAFF. Full variable domain (missing parts from reference TRBV9 and TRBJ1-1): DSGVTQTPKHLITATGQRVTLRCSPRSGDLSVYWYQQSLDQGLQFLIQYYNGEERAKGNILERFSAQQFPDLHSELNLSSLELGDSALYFCASSATGSAEAFFGQGTRLTVV.

This clone was recorded a few times. The chain carries TRBV28 and TRBJ2-7; 7 nucleotides agree with TRBD2. The ends lost 7 bases at V and 5 bases at J; junction bases unmatched: 11. Germline loops: CDR1 MDHEN, CDR2 SYDVKM. The CDR3 length is 14 residues. The CDR3 sequence: CASKRGGSFDEQYF. In nucleotides, the CDR3 is TGTGCCAGCAAGAGAGGCGGGAGTTTCGACGAGCAGTACTTC.

The J gene is TRBJ1-3, the V gene TRBV19; D is ambiguous. V was trimmed by 5 bases and J by 2 bases, leaving 7 bases between them. The germline V gene has CDR1 LNHDA and CDR2 SQIVND (reference sequence). The length of the CDR3 is 13 residues. The CDR3 sequence: CASSWPAGNTIYF. The CDR3, as DNA: TGTGCCAGTAGTTGGCCAGCTGGAAACACCATATATTTT.

This chain uses TRBV5-6 with TRBJ1-2, with D uncertain. The V and J ends lost 2 bases and 7 bases respectively, with 12 bases between them. CDR1 and CDR2 (germline): SGHDT, YYEEEE. The CDR3 totals 13 residues. The CDR3, as DNA: TGTGCCAGCAGCTTAATTTCTTTCGGTGGCTACACCTTC. Its protein product is CASSLISFGGYTF.